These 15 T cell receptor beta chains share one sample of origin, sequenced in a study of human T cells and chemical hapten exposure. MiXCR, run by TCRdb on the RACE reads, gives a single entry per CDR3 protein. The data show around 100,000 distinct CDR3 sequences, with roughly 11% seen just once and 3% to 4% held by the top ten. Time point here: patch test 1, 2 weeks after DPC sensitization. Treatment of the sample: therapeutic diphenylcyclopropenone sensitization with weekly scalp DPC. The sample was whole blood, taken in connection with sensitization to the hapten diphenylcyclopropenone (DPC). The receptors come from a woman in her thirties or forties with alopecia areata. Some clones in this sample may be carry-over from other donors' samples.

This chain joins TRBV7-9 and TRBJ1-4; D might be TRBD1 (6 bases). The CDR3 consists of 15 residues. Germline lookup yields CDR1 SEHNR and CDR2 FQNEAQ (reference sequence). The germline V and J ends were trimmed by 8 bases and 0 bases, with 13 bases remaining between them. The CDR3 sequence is CASRKDSTTNEKLFF. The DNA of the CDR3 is TGTGCCAGCCGAAAGGACAGCACAACTAATGAAAAACTGTTTTTT.

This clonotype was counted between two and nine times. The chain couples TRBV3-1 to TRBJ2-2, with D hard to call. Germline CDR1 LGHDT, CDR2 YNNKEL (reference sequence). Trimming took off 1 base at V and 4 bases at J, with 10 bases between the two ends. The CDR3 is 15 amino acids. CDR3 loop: CASSQVGRPTGELFF. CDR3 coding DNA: TGTGCCAGCAGCCAAGTTGGCAGGCCCACCGGGGAGCTGTTTTTT.

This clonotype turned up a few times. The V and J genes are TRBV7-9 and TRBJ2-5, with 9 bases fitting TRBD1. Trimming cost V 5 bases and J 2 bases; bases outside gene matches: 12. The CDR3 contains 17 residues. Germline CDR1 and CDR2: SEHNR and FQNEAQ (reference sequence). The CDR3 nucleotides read TGTGCCAGCAGCGGGGGCTCCGGGACAGGGCCGCAAGAGACCCAGTACTTC. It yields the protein CASSGGSGTGPQETQYF.

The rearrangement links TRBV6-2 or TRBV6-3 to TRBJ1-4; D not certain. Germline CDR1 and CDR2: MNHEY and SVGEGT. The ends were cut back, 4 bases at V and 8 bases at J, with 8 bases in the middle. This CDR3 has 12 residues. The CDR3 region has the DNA TGTGCCAGCAGTTCCTTCGGGGAAAAACTGTTTTTT. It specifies CASSSFGEKLFF.

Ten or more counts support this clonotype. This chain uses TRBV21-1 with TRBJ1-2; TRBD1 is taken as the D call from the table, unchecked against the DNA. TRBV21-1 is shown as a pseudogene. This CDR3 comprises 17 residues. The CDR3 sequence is CASSKVIRGPINYGYTF. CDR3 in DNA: TGTGCCAGCAGCAAAGTCATCCGGGGGCCAATTAACTATGGCTACACCTTC.

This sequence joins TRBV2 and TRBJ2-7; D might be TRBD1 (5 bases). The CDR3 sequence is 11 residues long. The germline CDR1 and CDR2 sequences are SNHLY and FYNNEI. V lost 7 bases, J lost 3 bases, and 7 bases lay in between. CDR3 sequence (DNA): TGTGCCAGCAAGGGGCACTACGAGCAGTACTTC. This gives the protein CASKGHYEQYF.

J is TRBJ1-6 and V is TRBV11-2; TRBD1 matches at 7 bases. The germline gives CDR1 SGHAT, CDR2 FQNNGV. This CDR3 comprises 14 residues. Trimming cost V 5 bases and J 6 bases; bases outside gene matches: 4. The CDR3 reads CASSVTGSNSPLHF. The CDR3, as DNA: TGTGCCAGCAGCGTGACAGGGAGTAATTCACCCCTCCACTTT.

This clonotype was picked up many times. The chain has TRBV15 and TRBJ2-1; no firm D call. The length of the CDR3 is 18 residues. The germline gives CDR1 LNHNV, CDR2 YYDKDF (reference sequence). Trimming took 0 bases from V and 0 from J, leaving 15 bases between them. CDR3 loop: CATSRDSRIGDSYNEQFF. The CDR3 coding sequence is TGTGCCACCAGCAGAGATTCCCGCATAGGAGACTCCTACAATGAGCAGTTCTTC. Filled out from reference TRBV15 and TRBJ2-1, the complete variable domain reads DAMVIQNPRYQVTQFGKPVTLSCSQTLNHNVMYWYQQKSSQAPKLLFHYYDKDFNNEADTPDNFQSRRPNTSFCFLDIRSPGLGDTAMYLCATSRDSRIGDSYNEQFFGPGTRLTVL.

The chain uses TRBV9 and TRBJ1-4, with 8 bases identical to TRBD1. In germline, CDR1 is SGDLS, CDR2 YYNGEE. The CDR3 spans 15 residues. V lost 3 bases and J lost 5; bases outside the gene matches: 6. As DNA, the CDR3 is TGTGCCAGCAGCGGAAGACAGGGGTTCAATGAAAAACTGTTTTTT. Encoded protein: CASSGRQGFNEKLFF.

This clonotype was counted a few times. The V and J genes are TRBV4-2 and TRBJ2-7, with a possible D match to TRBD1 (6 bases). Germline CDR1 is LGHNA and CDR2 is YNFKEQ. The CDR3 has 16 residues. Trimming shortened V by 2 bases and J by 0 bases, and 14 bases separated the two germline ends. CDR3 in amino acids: CASSQSDRNPSYEQYF. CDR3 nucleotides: TGTGCCAGCAGCCAATCGGACAGAAATCCCTCCTACGAGCAGTACTTC.

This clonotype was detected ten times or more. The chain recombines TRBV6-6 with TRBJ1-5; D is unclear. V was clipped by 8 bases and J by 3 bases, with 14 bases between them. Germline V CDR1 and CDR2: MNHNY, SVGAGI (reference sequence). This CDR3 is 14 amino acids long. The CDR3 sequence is CASAGPENNQPQHF. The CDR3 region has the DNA TGTGCCAGCGCCGGGCCGGAGAACAATCAGCCCCAGCATTTT.

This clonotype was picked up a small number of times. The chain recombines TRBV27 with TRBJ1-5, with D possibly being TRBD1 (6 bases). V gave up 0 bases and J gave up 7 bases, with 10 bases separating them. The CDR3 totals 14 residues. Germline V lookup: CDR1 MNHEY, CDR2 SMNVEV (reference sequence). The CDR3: CASSLSRGAQPQHF. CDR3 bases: TGTGCCAGCAGTTTATCGAGGGGGGCCCAGCCCCAGCATTTT.

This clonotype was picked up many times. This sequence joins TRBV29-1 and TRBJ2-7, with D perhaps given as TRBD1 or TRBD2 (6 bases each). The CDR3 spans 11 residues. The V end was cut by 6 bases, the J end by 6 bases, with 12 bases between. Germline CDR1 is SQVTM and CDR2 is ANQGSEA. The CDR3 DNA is TGCAGCGTAATGGAGGGGGGCGAGCAGTACTTC. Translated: CSVMEGGEQYF.

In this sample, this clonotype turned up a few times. As DNA, the CDR3 is TGTGCCAGCAGTTACTCGAATCCAGGAACATATAGCAATCAGCCCCAGCATTTT. It specifies CASSYSNPGTYSNQPQHF. The chain employs TRBV6-2 or TRBV6-3 and TRBJ1-5; D unresolved. Germline V gene data show CDR1 as MNHEY and CDR2 as SVGEGT. The ends were cut back, 0 bases at V and 0 bases at J, with 15 bases in the middle. CDR3 length equals 18 residues.

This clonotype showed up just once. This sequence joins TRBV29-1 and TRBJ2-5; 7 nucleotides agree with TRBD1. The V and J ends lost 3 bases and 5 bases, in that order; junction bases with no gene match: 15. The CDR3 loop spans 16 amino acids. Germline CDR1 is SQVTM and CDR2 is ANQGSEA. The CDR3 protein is CSVDGVPPGGGETQYF. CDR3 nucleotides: TGCAGCGTTGATGGCGTCCCCCCAGGGGGTGGCGAGACCCAGTACTTC.